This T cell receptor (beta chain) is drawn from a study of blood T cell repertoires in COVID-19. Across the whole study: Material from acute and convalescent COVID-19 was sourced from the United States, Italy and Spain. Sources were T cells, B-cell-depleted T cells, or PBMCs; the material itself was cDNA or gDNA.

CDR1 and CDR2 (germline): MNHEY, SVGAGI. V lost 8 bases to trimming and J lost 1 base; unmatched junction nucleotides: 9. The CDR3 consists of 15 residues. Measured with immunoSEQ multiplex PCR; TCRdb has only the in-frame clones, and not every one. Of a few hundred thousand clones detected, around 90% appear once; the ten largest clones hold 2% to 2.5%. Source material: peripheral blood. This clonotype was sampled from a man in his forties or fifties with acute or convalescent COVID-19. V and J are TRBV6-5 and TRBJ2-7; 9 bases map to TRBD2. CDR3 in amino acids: CASGREGQRSYEQYF. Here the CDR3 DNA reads TGTGCCAGCGGGCGGGAGGGACAGCGATCCTACGAGCAGTACTTC.